Shown below are 20 T cell receptor beta chains from a single sample sequenced in a study of blood T cell repertoires in COVID-19. Clones were read by immunoSEQ multiplex PCR, and TCRdb kept only the in-frame ones, dropping some. The table has 150,000 to 200,000 clones, approximately 83% seen once. The sequenced material came from peripheral blood. These receptors all come from a human donor with active or convalescent COVID-19. The donor label of this sample is uncertain.

This rearrangement joins TRBV30 to TRBJ2-3; D might be TRBD2 (5 bases). The CDR3 is 17 residues long. Germline assignment: CDR1 GTSNPN and CDR2 SVGIG (reference sequence). Between the trimmed V and J ends, which lost 1 base and 0 bases, there was a span of 17 bases. The CDR3 reads CAWSAGISGPSTDTQYF. The CDR3, as DNA: TGTGCCTGGAGTGCTGGGATAAGCGGACCTAGCACAGATACGCAGTATTTT.

V gene TRBV19 combines with J gene TRBJ2-1, with 8 bases that match TRBD2. Germline CDR1 and CDR2: LNHDA and SQIVND (reference sequence). This CDR3 comprises 18 residues. Unmatched junction bases numbered 12, after V lost 5 bases and J lost 0 bases. As DNA, the CDR3 is TGTGCCAGTAGTGTCCTTAGCGGGGCACCAAGCTCCTACAATGAGCAGTTCTTC. Amino acid sequence: CASSVLSGAPSSYNEQFF.

The chain carries TRBV7-3 and TRBJ1-2; 7 bases agree with TRBD1. The germline gives CDR1 SGHTA, CDR2 FQGTGA. V shed 3 bases, J shed 7 bases, and the junction held 11 bases outside the gene matches. The CDR3 spans 15 residues. The CDR3, as DNA: TGTGCCAGCAGCTTCGGGGGACAGACCCTCCGTGGCTACACCTTC. Protein product: CASSFGGQTLRGYTF.

This clone came up once. J is TRBJ2-7 and V is TRBV19; D perhaps matches TRBD1 (6 bases). Germline assignment: CDR1 LNHDA and CDR2 SQIVND (reference sequence). V lost 0 bases to trimming and J lost 3 bases, with 9 bases between them. This CDR3 is 14 amino acids long. This CDR3 is CASSIEQGNYEQYF. The CDR3 coding sequence is TGTGCCAGTAGTATAGAACAGGGTAACTACGAGCAGTACTTC.

The chain is built from TRBV19 and TRBJ1-4; maybe TRBD1 (5 bases). The CDR3 is made up of 14 amino acids. Per germline, CDR1 LNHDA and CDR2 SQIVND (reference sequence). The ends were cut back, 5 bases at V and 0 bases at J, with 7 bases in the middle. The CDR3 region is CASSLQATNEKLFF. DNA for the CDR3: TGTGCCAGTAGTTTACAGGCAACTAATGAAAAACTGTTTTTT. Supplemented by reference TRBV19 and TRBJ1-4, the full variable domain reads DGGITQSPKYLFRKEGQNVTLSCEQNLNHDAMYWYRQDPGQGLRLIYYSQIVNDFQKGDIAEGYSVSREKKESFPLTVTSAQKNPTAFYLCASSLQATNEKLFFGSGTQLSVL.

In its sample, this clone was seen once. The sample carries other DNA sequences with the same CDR3. The V gene is TRBV5-1, the J gene TRBJ2-7; D might be TRBD1 (6 bases). This CDR3 spans 14 amino acids. Trimming left V 4 bases short and J 0 bases short, with 11 bases between. CDR1 is SGHRS and CDR2 is YFSETQ in the germline V gene. Here the CDR3 reads CASSLGQSSYEQYF. The CDR3 coding sequence is TGCGCCAGCAGCCTCGGACAGTCCTCCTACGAGCAGTACTTC.

This sequence joins TRBV28 and TRBJ1-4, with 7 bases aligning to TRBD1. The germline V gene encodes CDR1 MDHEN and CDR2 SYDVKM. The V gene end was trimmed by 10 bases and the J gene end by 7 bases; junction bases not matched to a gene: 9. CDR3 size: 13 residues. This CDR3 is CATEQGRPEKLFF. The CDR3, as DNA: TGTGCCACCGAACAGGGGCGCCCTGAAAAACTGTTTTTT.

This chain links TRBV4-1 with TRBJ2-1; 9 bases map to TRBD2. CDR1 and CDR2 (germline): MGHRA, YSYEKL. V shed 0 bases, J shed 7 bases, and the junction held 10 bases outside the gene matches. The CDR3 extends over 17 amino acids. The CDR3 nucleotides are TGCGCCAGCAGCCAAGATGCGGGCGGGGGGGCCGTAAATGAGCAGTTCTTC. This encodes CASSQDAGGGAVNEQFF.

The chain carries TRBV7-6 and TRBJ2-7; 10 positions match TRBD1. The V segment lost 6 bases and the J segment 0 bases; nucleotides outside the gene matches: 5. Germline-derived CDR1 and CDR2 are SGHVS and FNYEAQ. There are 15 residues in the CDR3. The CDR3 reads CASSLDRGSSYEQYF. The CDR3 bases are TGTGCCAGCAGTTTGGACAGGGGGAGCTCCTACGAGCAGTACTTC.

The rearrangement links TRBV12-1 to TRBJ2-7; the DNA was not compared with TRBD2, the D call given in the table. TRBV12-1 is an annotated pseudogene. The length of the CDR3 is 14 residues. CDR3 in DNA: TGTGCCAGCAGCCTAATCGCCCGGGGTTGCGAGCAGTACTTC. Its protein product is CASSLIARGCEQYF.

This clone has only one observation. V usage is TRBV19 and J usage is TRBJ1-6; no clear D. From germline, CDR1 is LNHDA and CDR2 SQIVND (reference sequence). V lost 5 bases to trimming and J lost 0 bases, with 8 bases between them. The CDR3 sequence is 15 residues long. The CDR3 coding sequence is TGTGCCAGTAGTGGCTTTACCTCCTATAATTCACCCCTCCACTTT. This translates into CASSGFTSYNSPLHF.

J is TRBJ1-2 and V is TRBV19, with TRBD1 as a possible D gene (5 bases). V lost 10 bases and J lost 8, with 11 bases in between. The CDR3 is 10 residues long. Germline V CDR1 and CDR2: LNHDA, SQIVND (reference sequence). CDR3 in DNA: TGTGCCACTGGGGGGGACGGCTACACCTTC. Amino acid sequence: CATGGDGYTF.

The chain has TRBV7-2 and TRBJ2-7, with TRBD1 matching over 9 bases. The J segment lost 4 bases and the V segment lost 5 bases, leaving 9 bases of the junction unmatched. The CDR3 is 15 residues long. Germline CDR1 reads SGHTA; CDR2 reads FQGNSA. The DNA for the CDR3 is TGTGCCAGCAGCACCCAGACAGGGGGATTTTACGAGCAGTACTTC. It is translated as CASSTQTGGFYEQYF.

The CDR3 bases are TGTGCCAGCAGGGAGGACAGGAGTCAAGAGACCCAGTACTTC. Encoded protein: CASREDRSQETQYF. The V call is TRBV2, the J call TRBJ2-5; 7 nucleotides line up with TRBD1. After removal of 6 bases from V and 2 bases from J, the junction contained 6 bases not matched to a gene. The germline V gene encodes CDR1 SNHLY and CDR2 FYNNEI. The CDR3 is 14 residues long.

In this sample, this clone turned up many times. The chain joins TRBV2 to TRBJ1-1; 9 bases match TRBD1. CDR3 size: 21 residues. Trimming at V came to 8 bases and at J to 0 bases, leaving 25 bases not matched to a gene. Germline V CDR1 and CDR2: SNHLY, FYNNEI. Here the CDR3 reads CASHNLWTGASRLPLNTEAFF. CDR3 nucleotide sequence: TGTGCCAGCCACAATCTTTGGACAGGGGCTAGTCGACTACCTTTGAACACTGAAGCTTTCTTT.

A single count supports this clone. The gene calls are TRBV3-1 (or the pseudogene TRBV3-2) and TRBJ1-1; 7 bases are a match to TRBD1. The CDR3 has 13 residues. The germline V gene encodes CDR1 LGHDT and CDR2 YNNKEL (reference sequence). After removal of 5 bases from V and 1 base from J, the junction contained 1 base not matched to a gene. The CDR3 nucleotides are TGTGCCAGCAGCAAGGGGGCGAACACTGAAGCTTTCTTT. Amino acid sequence: CASSKGANTEAFF.

The V and J genes are TRBV11-3 and TRBJ1-6, with D perhaps TRBD1 (5 bases). This CDR3 is 13 amino acids long. Trimming stripped 5 bases from V and 9 bases from J, with 11 bases between. Germline assignment: CDR1 SGHNT and CDR2 YENEEA. The CDR3 DNA reads as TGTGCCAGCAGCCAGGCGGGGGGTTCACCCCTCCACTTT. Translating gives CASSQAGGSPLHF.

This chain links TRBV20-1 with TRBJ1-1; no definite D call. The CDR3 extends over 11 amino acids. V dropped 5 bases and J dropped 2 bases, with 6 bases sitting between them. From germline, CDR1 is DFQATT and CDR2 SNEGSKA (reference sequence). The CDR3 reads CSASVNTEAFF. CDR3 DNA: TGCAGTGCTTCTGTTAACACTGAAGCTTTCTTT.

CDR3 DNA: TGTGCCAGCAGCCAAGTTACCCCCGGAGAATACGAGCAGTACTTC. Protein product: CASSQVTPGEYEQYF. This rearrangement joins TRBV4-2 to TRBJ2-7; no reliable D call. Trimming shortened V by 1 base and J by 4 bases, and 14 bases separated the two germline ends. Germline CDR1 is LGHNA and CDR2 is YNFKEQ. The CDR3 loop spans 15 amino acids.

The chain uses TRBV29-1 and TRBJ2-1; 12 positions agree with TRBD2. After removal of 4 bases from V and 2 bases from J, the junction contained 0 bases not matched to a gene. In germline, CDR1 is SQVTM, CDR2 ANQGSEA. CDR3 size: 14 residues. CDR3 sequence reads: CSVASGGAYNEQFF. The CDR3 nucleotides read TGCAGCGTTGCTAGCGGGGGGGCCTACAATGAGCAGTTCTTC.